The following is a TCR beta chain sequence with its context. The antigen is unknown. Antigen-specific CD4+ T cells were first expanded with viral peptide pools by the ViraFEST assay and only then sequenced. Scientists isolated CD4+ T cells after a roughly 10-day culture period ended. According to the study, vaccine recipients showed no prior SARS-CoV-2 infection and negative nucleocapsid antibodies. They grew a few million PBMC in each well, adding around 10 IU/ml IL-2 and 10 ug/ml peptides. The data derive from a study of vaccination effects on CD4 cells after COVID-19. Points from the study as a whole: In vaccinees who were healthy, merely 1 out of 255 vaccine-induced clones cross-reacted with common cold coronaviruses.

Sequenced by immunoSEQ multiplex PCR; TCRdb stores in-frame clones only, minus some. Of 55,000 to 70,000 clones detected, more than 80% appear once; the ten largest clones hold about 2.4%. This CDR3 spans 21 amino acids. The J segment lost 0 bases and the V segment lost 1 base, leaving 13 bases of the junction unmatched. Germline CDR1 reads SGHTA; CDR2 reads FQGTGA. The material was CD4+ T cells from PBMCs cultured with HCoV-229E spike peptides, obtained before COVID-19 vaccination. V gene TRBV7-3 combines with J gene TRBJ2-2; 11 nucleotides line up with TRBD2. The TCR sequence derives from a human donor who received a COVID-19 vaccine. The CDR3 DNA follows: TGTGCCAGCAGCTTAAAGTTCAGTCGGCTAGCGGGGGGACCGAACACCGGGGAGCTGTTTTTT. Protein sequence: CASSLKFSRLAGGPNTGELFF. Full variable domain (rest looked up from reference TRBV7-3 and TRBJ2-2): GAGVSQTPSNKVTEKGKYVELRCDPISGHTALYWYRQSLGQGPEFLIYFQGTGAADDSGLPNDRFFAVRPEGSVSTLKIQRTERGDSAVYLCASSLKFSRLAGGPNTGELFFGEGSRLTVL.